The sequence of this T cell receptor beta chain was determined in a study of blood T cell repertoires in COVID-19. TCRdb's copy holds only in-frame clones and misses some; the assay was immunoSEQ multiplex PCR. Of about 330,000 clones listed, over 75% are singletons. Specimen: PBMCs or T cells enriched from blood (not recorded which). The TCR was taken from a woman under 30 who had recovered from COVID-19.

The CDR3 DNA reads TGTGCCAGCAGCGTAGGAGGATTTGATGGCTACACCTTC. Amino acid sequence: CASSVGGFDGYTF. The chain combines TRBV9 with TRBJ1-2; D gene ambiguous. CDR3 length: 13 residues. Germline V gene sequence: CDR1 SGDLS, CDR2 YYNGEE. Deletions cut 0 bases from V and 6 bases from J, with 9 bases between.